Listed below are T cell receptor beta chains from one sample, sequenced in a study of shared clonotypes between healthy human individuals. Measured with immunoSEQ multiplex PCR; TCRdb has only the in-frame clones, and not every one. Of about 1 million clones listed, about 75% are singletons. Material for sequencing was memory CD4+ T cells sorted from blood. The receptors here all came from a man aged 18 to 29 in good health. CDR3s include the opening cysteine and the closing phenylalanine or tryptophan. A D gene is named only where the DNA matches it firmly. A row's size may be missing; if present it is once, few, many or a size class.

d_call: NA
v_call: TRBV5-1
j_call: TRBJ2-5
clone_size: NA
cdr3_length: 12
cdr3_aa: CASSSERQTQYF
cdr3_nt: TGCGCCAGCAGCTCTGAAAGACAGACCCAGTACTTC

d_call: NA
v_call: TRBV5-1
j_call: TRBJ1-5
clone_size: NA
cdr3_length: 13
cdr3_aa: CASSLAWNQPQHF
cdr3_nt: TGCGCCAGCAGCTTGGCCTGGAATCAGCCCCAGCATTTT

d_call: TRBD1
v_call: TRBV5-4
j_call: TRBJ2-1
clone_size: NA
cdr3_length: 15
cdr3_aa: CAVRPRQGGDNEQFF
cdr3_nt: TGTGCCGTGCGACCGCGACAGGGGGGGGACAATGAGCAGTTCTTC

d_call: NA
v_call: TRBV7-2
j_call: TRBJ2-7
clone_size: NA
cdr3_length: 15
cdr3_aa: CASSPRGGGTYEQYF
cdr3_nt: TGTGCCAGCAGCCCGAGGGGGGGAGGAACTTACGAGCAGTACTTC

d_call: NA
v_call: TRBV5-6
j_call: TRBJ2-5
clone_size: once
cdr3_length: 18
cdr3_aa: CASSLEGEWTAQQETQYF
cdr3_nt: TGTGCCAGCAGCTTGGAAGGGGAGTGGACGGCCCAACAAGAGACCCAGTACTTC

d_call: NA
v_call: TRBV6-5
j_call: TRBJ2-7
clone_size: NA
cdr3_length: 15
cdr3_aa: CASSYSFGGAYEQYF
cdr3_nt: TGTGCCAGCAGTTACTCCTTCGGAGGGGCCTACGAGCAGTACTTC

d_call: NA
v_call: TRBV18
j_call: TRBJ2-7
clone_size: many
cdr3_length: 15
cdr3_aa: CASSPRSGRPYEQYF
cdr3_nt: TGTGCCAGCTCACCACGCAGCGGTAGACCCTACGAGCAGTACTTC

d_call: TRBD2
v_call: TRBV5-5
j_call: TRBJ2-2
clone_size: once
cdr3_length: 13
cdr3_aa: CASSFLAGGELFF
cdr3_nt: TGTGCCAGCAGCTTCCTAGCGGGCGGGGAGCTGTTTTTT

d_call: TRBD2
v_call: TRBV5-1
j_call: TRBJ2-5
clone_size: few
cdr3_length: 16
cdr3_aa: CASSLGLAGAVETQYF
cdr3_nt: TGCGCCAGCAGCTTGGGACTAGCGGGGGCGGTAGAGACCCAGTACTTC

d_call: TRBD2
v_call: TRBV6-1
j_call: TRBJ2-5
clone_size: NA
cdr3_length: 18
cdr3_aa: CASSETRPGLANGETQYF
cdr3_nt: TGTGCCAGCAGTGAGACCAGACCCGGACTAGCGAACGGAGAGACCCAGTACTTC

d_call: NA
v_call: TRBV7-8
j_call: TRBJ1-1
clone_size: NA
cdr3_length: 15
cdr3_aa: CASSLDDFLGTEAFF
cdr3_nt: TGTGCCAGCAGCTTAGACGACTTCCTGGGCACTGAAGCTTTCTTT

d_call: NA
v_call: TRBV9
j_call: TRBJ2-7
clone_size: NA
cdr3_length: 14
cdr3_aa: CASSVDLEGREQYF
cdr3_nt: TGTGCCAGCAGCGTAGACCTGGAGGGCCGGGAGCAGTACTTC

d_call: NA
v_call: TRBV19
j_call: TRBJ1-1
clone_size: NA
cdr3_length: 12
cdr3_aa: CASSMFQNEAFF
cdr3_nt: TGTGCCAGTAGTATGTTCCAGAATGAAGCTTTCTTT

d_call: TRBD1
v_call: TRBV27
j_call: TRBJ1-5
clone_size: NA
cdr3_length: 14
cdr3_aa: CASGWTGIQQPQHF
cdr3_nt: TGTGCCAGCGGATGGACAGGGATCCAACAGCCCCAGCATTTT

d_call: NA
v_call: TRBV5-1
j_call: TRBJ2-6
clone_size: NA
cdr3_length: 16
cdr3_aa: CASSVGKGAGANVLTF
cdr3_nt: TGCGCCAGCAGTGTAGGGAAAGGCGCTGGGGCCAACGTCCTGACTTTC

d_call: NA
v_call: TRBV27
j_call: TRBJ2-2
clone_size: NA
cdr3_length: 15
cdr3_aa: CASSLSGGNTGELFF
cdr3_nt: TGTGCCAGCAGTTTATCCGGCGGGAACACCGGGGAGCTGTTTTTT

d_call: NA
v_call: TRBV6-5
j_call: TRBJ2-7
clone_size: NA
cdr3_length: 16
cdr3_aa: CASSYSKGPGANEQYF
cdr3_nt: TGTGCCAGCAGTTACTCGAAGGGTCCGGGAGCTAACGAGCAGTACTTC

d_call: TRBD2
v_call: TRBV6-7
j_call: TRBJ2-1
clone_size: NA
cdr3_length: 18
cdr3_aa: CASTYQLAGTEKNNEQFF
cdr3_nt: TGTGCCAGCACTTACCAACTAGCGGGGACCGAAAAGAACAATGAGCAGTTCTTC

d_call: TRBD1
v_call: TRBV2
j_call: TRBJ2-3
clone_size: NA
cdr3_length: 19
cdr3_aa: CASRGQGKDSVGTADTQYF
cdr3_nt: TGTGCCAGCAGGGGACAGGGGAAGGATTCAGTGGGGACCGCAGATACGCAGTATTTT

d_call: TRBD2
v_call: TRBV2
j_call: TRBJ2-7
clone_size: NA
cdr3_length: 12
cdr3_aa: CASSPSGYEQYF
cdr3_nt: TGTGCCAGCAGCCCTAGCGGATACGAGCAGTACTTC

d_call: NA
v_call: TRBV28
j_call: TRBJ2-3
clone_size: NA
cdr3_length: 12
cdr3_aa: CASKDSTDTQYF
cdr3_nt: TGTGCCAGCAAAGATAGCACAGATACGCAGTATTTT

d_call: NA
v_call: TRBV4-1
j_call: TRBJ1-2
clone_size: NA
cdr3_length: 17
cdr3_aa: CASSQDRVPQPPYGYTF
cdr3_nt: TGCGCCAGCAGCCAAGATAGGGTACCCCAGCCACCCTATGGCTACACCTTC

d_call: NA
v_call: TRBV6-4
j_call: TRBJ2-2
clone_size: NA
cdr3_length: 15
cdr3_aa: CASSETRGGTGELFF
cdr3_nt: TGTGCCAGCAGTGAGACGAGGGGGGGCACCGGGGAGCTGTTTTTT

d_call: NA
v_call: TRBV7-2
j_call: TRBJ2-3
clone_size: many
cdr3_length: 16
cdr3_aa: CASSYLGQPSTDTQYF
cdr3_nt: TGTGCCAGCAGCTACCTAGGACAGCCTAGCACAGATACGCAGTATTTT

d_call: NA
v_call: TRBV5-1
j_call: TRBJ1-1
clone_size: NA
cdr3_length: 13
cdr3_aa: CASSRIQGTEAFF
cdr3_nt: TGCGCCAGCAGCCGAATACAGGGAACTGAAGCTTTCTTT

d_call: NA
v_call: TRBV21-1
j_call: TRBJ1-1
clone_size: few
cdr3_length: 15
cdr3_aa: CASSVGNRDQQEAFF
cdr3_nt: TGTGCCAGCAGCGTAGGAAACCGGGATCAGCAAGAAGCTTTCTTT

d_call: NA
v_call: TRBV11-2
j_call: TRBJ2-6
clone_size: once
cdr3_length: 14
cdr3_aa: CASSSSRASNVLTF
cdr3_nt: TGTGCCAGCAGCTCCAGCCGAGCCTCCAACGTCCTGACTTTC

d_call: NA
v_call: TRBV4-1
j_call: TRBJ2-3
clone_size: NA
cdr3_length: 15
cdr3_aa: CASSPGDGNTDTQYF
cdr3_nt: TGCGCCAGCAGCCCGGGGGACGGAAACACAGATACGCAGTATTTT

d_call: NA
v_call: TRBV4-3
j_call: TRBJ1-1
clone_size: NA
cdr3_length: 13
cdr3_aa: CASSLTGNTEAFF
cdr3_nt: TGCGCCAGCAGCCTTACAGGGAACACTGAAGCTTTCTTT

d_call: NA
v_call: TRBV10-3
j_call: TRBJ1-5
clone_size: NA
cdr3_length: 15
cdr3_aa: CAISESGRGNQPQHF
cdr3_nt: TGTGCCATCAGTGAGTCGGGGAGGGGGAATCAGCCCCAGCATTTT

d_call: NA
v_call: TRBV27
j_call: TRBJ1-2
clone_size: NA
cdr3_length: 14
cdr3_aa: CASSFSPGNYGYTF
cdr3_nt: TGTGCCAGCAGTTTTAGTCCGGGGAACTATGGCTACACCTTC

d_call: TRBD1
v_call: TRBV10-2
j_call: TRBJ1-2
clone_size: NA
cdr3_length: 13
cdr3_aa: CASSRQGGYGYTF
cdr3_nt: TGCGCCAGCAGTCGACAGGGGGGTTACGGCTACACCTTC

d_call: NA
v_call: TRBV25-1
j_call: TRBJ2-2
clone_size: NA
cdr3_length: 18
cdr3_aa: CASSEPTLGRTRSGELFF
cdr3_nt: TGTGCCAGCAGTGAACCCACTCTAGGGAGAACGCGTTCCGGGGAGCTGTTTTTT

d_call: TRBD1
v_call: TRBV29-1
j_call: TRBJ2-1
clone_size: NA
cdr3_length: 16
cdr3_aa: CSVAGGLLSSYNEQFF
cdr3_nt: TGCAGCGTTGCAGGGGGCCTACTTAGCTCCTACAATGAGCAGTTCTTC

d_call: TRBD1
v_call: TRBV2
j_call: TRBJ1-2
clone_size: NA
cdr3_length: 14
cdr3_aa: CASSEQGVTYGYTF
cdr3_nt: TGTGCCAGCAGTGAACAGGGGGTTACCTATGGCTACACCTTC

d_call: TRBD2
v_call: TRBV5-4
j_call: TRBJ2-2
clone_size: NA
cdr3_length: 17
cdr3_aa: CASSPGTSGGNTGELFF
cdr3_nt: TGTGCCAGCAGCCCCGGGACTAGCGGGGGGAACACCGGGGAGCTGTTTTTT

d_call: TRBD1
v_call: TRBV6-1
j_call: TRBJ2-3
clone_size: NA
cdr3_length: 13
cdr3_aa: CASKGQGADTQYF
cdr3_nt: TGTGCCAGCAAGGGACAGGGCGCAGATACGCAGTATTTT

d_call: TRBD1
v_call: TRBV4-3
j_call: TRBJ2-2
clone_size: NA
cdr3_length: 17
cdr3_aa: CASSPAGTGGTSGELFF
cdr3_nt: TGCGCCAGCAGCCCGGCCGGGACAGGGGGCACGTCCGGGGAGCTGTTTTTT

d_call: TRBD1
v_call: TRBV2
j_call: TRBJ2-7
clone_size: NA
cdr3_length: 13
cdr3_aa: CASSVGQGYEQYF
cdr3_nt: TGTGCCAGCAGTGTTGGACAGGGCTACGAGCAGTACTTC

d_call: NA
v_call: TRBV5-4
j_call: TRBJ2-3
clone_size: once
cdr3_length: 14
cdr3_aa: CASRVDSGTDTQYF
cdr3_nt: TGTGCCAGCAGAGTCGACTCAGGCACAGATACGCAGTATTTT